This T cell receptor (beta chain) was sequenced for a study of blood T cell repertoires in COVID-19. Overall study context: Acute and convalescent COVID-19 samples came from the United States, Italy and Spain. The analysed material was cDNA or gDNA that came from T cells, B-cell-depleted T cells, or PBMCs.

Original methodology: Reference gene primer amplification yielded estimated nucleated cell counts. Assay: immunoSEQ multiplex PCR; the TCRdb copy retains only in-frame clones and omits some. That table furnishes V, J and clone size, whereas the DNA furnished D and trimming. The sample includes around 130,000 clones, around 80% of them seen just once. Unmatched junction bases numbered 7, after V lost 0 bases and J lost 2 bases. The length of the CDR3 is 18 residues. The germline V gene encodes CDR1 LGHNA and CDR2 YNFKEQ. This TCR was sampled from a man aged 55-75 years with active or convalescent COVID-19. This chain connects TRBV4-2 to TRBJ1-3, with 10 nucleotides matching TRBD1. Sample: peripheral blood. As DNA, the CDR3 is TGTGCCAGCAGCCAAGAAACCGGGACAGGGGTACCTGGAAACACCATATATTTT. Its protein is CASSQETGTGVPGNTIYF.